Here is one TCR beta chain with its context. Its target antigen remains unknown. No base qualities exist here, and no much larger clone lies one base off it. These data originate in a study of T cell changes during pregnancy in multiple sclerosis (dated by TCRdb to the late 2010s). For the wider study: In women with multiple sclerosis, the researchers looked at how the T cell repertoire shifted as pregnancy progressed.

Library preparation was by the immunoSEQ multiplex PCR assay. TCRdb holds this immuneACCESS table with in-frame rearrangements only. Some clones are missing; in checked studies, unresolved V genes explain under half, and the rest has no known cause. The sample contains under 85,000 clones, 91% of them found a single time. The ten top clones hold roughly 0.3% of the sample. V is shortened by 5 bases, J by 4 bases, and the region joining them spans 9 bases. CDR1 is given as MNHEY and CDR2 as SVGAGI, both from the germline V gene. The CDR3 starts with the cysteine, ends with the phenylalanine, and has 13 residues. The CDR3 DNA has 39 bases and is translated from base 1.

The TCR was taken from a female donor in good health, enrolled as a control in a pregnancy study. The chain was built from TRBV6-5 and TRBJ1-5, with no confident D gene call. Sequencing used CD4+ T cells from peripheral blood mononuclear cells, obtained in the third trimester of pregnancy. The nucleotide sequence reads as follows: TGTGCCAGCAGTATCCAACTAAATCAGCCCCAGCATTTT. Translated, it gives CASSIQLNQPQHF.